The T cell receptor (beta chain) described here comes from a study of cytomegalovirus exposure and HLA in healthy donors. Use of 60 Vbeta and 13 Jbeta primers characterized the PCR. This table comes from immunoSEQ multiplex PCR, and its TCRdb copy is limited to in-frame clones, with some not included. The profile shows some 180,000 clones, 87% of them singletons. In its sample, this clone was seen a few times. The sequenced sample was PBMCs. The clonotype comes from a boy aged 2 to 10 in good health and CMV-seronegative.

Here the CDR3 reads CAWSVDRANGEQYF. The CDR3 region has the DNA TGTGCCTGGAGTGTTGACAGGGCTAACGGCGAGCAGTACTTC. The chain is built from TRBV30 and TRBJ2-7; TRBD1 matches 7 bases. V gave up 0 bases and J gave up 6 bases; unmatched junction bases: 8. Germline loops: CDR1 GTSNPN, CDR2 SVGIG (reference sequence). There are 14 residues in the CDR3.